Presented here are 2 T cell receptor beta chains from one specimen sequenced in a study of CD8+CD57+ T cells in acquired aplastic anemia. Patients sequenced had flow cytometry evidence of CD8+CD57+ cell expansion. CDR3 and TCR beta VDJ profiling relied on a genomic DNA template. TCRdb re-analysed the reads in MiXCR, keeping a single row per CDR3 protein. Counted here are around 290,000 distinct CDR3 sequences, about three fifths occurring once; the ten biggest clones make up roughly 1.3%. The sequenced sample consisted of sorted CD4+, CD8+, or CD8+CD57+ T cells (not recorded which) from PBMCs. The receptors were gathered from a human donor with aplastic anemia.

As for this clonotype: One end of the junction fails to match germline, which may point to a read error. The chain recombines TRBV12-5 with TRBJ2-1, with TRBD2 matching 10 bases. This CDR3 is built from 13 residues. CDR1 is LGHNT, CDR2 FRNRAP, per germline. The CDR3 protein is CASGLRGTSDQLF. CDR3 bases: TGTGCTAGTGGTTTGCGGGGGACTAGCGATCAACTCTTC. Full variable domain (rest looked up from reference TRBV12-5 and TRBJ2-1): DARVTQTPRHKVTEMGQEVTMRCQPILGHNTVFWYRQTMMQGLELLAYFRNRAPLDDSGMPKDRFSAEMPDATLATLKIQPSEPRDSAVYFCASGLRGTSDQLFGPGTRLTVL.

This clonotype was detected many times. CDR3 region: CSARDLGRPREGYTF. The CDR3 nucleotides are TGCAGTGCTAGAGATTTGGGCAGGCCCAGGGAAGGCTACACCTTC. This chain joins TRBV20-1 and TRBJ1-2; tentative D call: TRBD1 (5 bases). The germline gives CDR1 DFQATT, CDR2 SNEGSKA (reference sequence). V was cut by 0 bases and J by 8 bases, with 19 bases left in between. This CDR3 has 15 amino acids.